Listed below are T cell receptor beta chains from one sample, sequenced in a study of preoperative IRX-2 immunotherapy in early breast cancer. Measured with immunoSEQ multiplex PCR; TCRdb has only the in-frame clones, and not every one. The repertoire has around 30,000 clones, about four fifths of them found once; the top ten carry 2% to 2.5%. The material was lymph node tissue, obtained before IRX-2 immunotherapy. All receptors come from a human donor with breast cancer. Each CDR3 is given with its conserved first and last residue. The D gene is left open where the match is weak. For some rows the clone size is stated as once, few or many, or as a class when expanded; others skip it.

>-|TRBJ1-1|TRBD1|16|TRBV6-8
TGTGCCAGCAGTTCCAGGACAGGGGTTGGGAACACTGAAGCTTTCTTT
CASSSRTGVGNTEAFF
>-|TRBJ2-1|-|16|TRBV23-1
TGCGCCAGCAGCCAAGGGTCGAGGGGCAGCTACAATGAGCAGTTCTTC
CASSQGSRGSYNEQFF
>-|TRBJ1-1|-|16|TRBV7-1
TGTGCCAGCAGCTTAGGTTTTGGGACGGGGAAGACTGAAGCTTTCTTT
CASSLGFGTGKTEAFF
>-|TRBJ1-2|TRBD1|16|TRBV6-8
TGTGCCAGCAACCTCCCAGCCGGGACAGCAAACTATGGCTACACCTTC
CASNLPAGTANYGYTF
>-|TRBJ1-3|TRBD1|17|TRBV5-1
TGCGCCAGCAGCTTGGCTCAACTAGGACAGGCTGGAAACACCATATATTTT
CASSLAQLGQAGNTIYF
>few|TRBJ2-1|-|15|TRBV11-3
TGTGCCAGCAGCTTAGGAGGGTTAGGGTACAATGAGCAGTTCTTC
CASSLGGLGYNEQFF
>-|TRBJ1-2|-|14|TRBV11-3
TGTGCCAGCAGCCGTCCGGGGGGCTCCGGTGGCTACACCTTC
CASSRPGGSGGYTF
>-|TRBJ2-1|TRBD2|15|TRBV11-3
TGTGCCAGCAGCTTAGTAGCGGGGGGATTAAATGAGCAGTTCTTC
CASSLVAGGLNEQFF
>-|TRBJ1-3|-|14|TRBV29-1
TGCAGCGTTGAGGGCAGGGGACCCAGAAACACCATATATTTT
CSVEGRGPRNTIYF
>-|TRBJ2-2|TRBD1|13|TRBV7-1
TGTGCCAGCAGCTTAGACAGGGCCGGGGAGCTGTTTTTT
CASSLDRAGELFF
>few|TRBJ1-3|-|15|TRBV11-3
TGTGCCAGCAGCCTTGGGACGGATCTCGGGAACACCATATATTTT
CASSLGTDLGNTIYF
>-|TRBJ2-1|-|15|TRBV19
TGTGCCAGTAGTATGGGGCCCGGGCTTTACAATGAGCAGTTCTTC
CASSMGPGLYNEQFF
>few|TRBJ2-2|TRBD1|17|TRBV6-8
TGTGCCAGCAGAGTATATAACAGGGGGTCGAACACCGGGGAGCTGTTTTTT
CASRVYNRGSNTGELFF
>-|TRBJ2-2|-|15|TRBV18
TGTGCCAGCTCACCACCCCAGGGCGGCACCGGGGAGCTGTTTTTT
CASSPPQGGTGELFF
>-|TRBJ2-2|-|14|TRBV28
TGTGCCAGCAGTTCTCCAGGGCTCACCGGGGAGCTGTTTTTT
CASSSPGLTGELFF
>-|TRBJ2-2|-|14|TRBV5-1
TGCGCCAGCAGCGGCGGGGAGGCAACCGGGGAGCTGTTTTTT
CASSGGEATGELFF
>-|TRBJ1-2|TRBD1|15|TRBV5-1
TGCGCCAGCAGCTTTAAGGGACAGGATAACTATGGCTACACCTTC
CASSFKGQDNYGYTF
>-|TRBJ1-1|TRBD1|14|TRBV7-1
TGTGCCAGCAGCCCCGGGACAGGCCAAAGGGGGGCTTTCTTT
CASSPGTGQRGAFF
>-|TRBJ2-7|TRBD1|15|TRBV18
TGTGCCAGCTCACCACCGGGACAGCTTACCTACGAGCAGTACTTC
CASSPPGQLTYEQYF
>-|TRBJ1-5|-|17|TRBV6-8
TGTGCCAGCAGTTACTCGAGACAGGACGCTAGCAATCAGCCCCAGCATTTT
CASSYSRQDASNQPQHF
>once|TRBJ1-2|-|13|TRBV6-8
TGTGCCAGCTTTGGACTTGGGAACTATGGCTACACCTTC
CASFGLGNYGYTF
>-|TRBJ1-2|-|13|TRBV18
TGTGCCAGCTCGTTGGACGGTAACTATGGCTACACCTTC
CASSLDGNYGYTF
>-|TRBJ2-7|-|14|TRBV11-3
TGTGCCAGCAGCTTAGATCAGGGTACCTACGAGCAGTACTTC
CASSLDQGTYEQYF
>few|TRBJ1-1|TRBD1|16|TRBV23-1
TGCGCCAGCAGTCCTCGAGTACAGGGGGATCAGACTGAAGCTTTCTTT
CASSPRVQGDQTEAFF
>-|TRBJ1-2|TRBD1|14|TRBV6-8
TGTGCCAGCAGTCCCCTGGGACAGGGCTATGGCTACACCTTC
CASSPLGQGYGYTF
>once|TRBJ1-5|-|15|TRBV23-1
TGCGCCAGCAGCTTACAGGGCGATAGCAATCAGCCCCAGCATTTT
CASSLQGDSNQPQHF
>-|TRBJ1-2|-|16|TRBV30
TGTGCCTGGAGGATACCTTCTGCCGGACCGAGCTATGGCTACACCTTC
CAWRIPSAGPSYGYTF
>-|TRBJ2-7|TRBD1|14|TRBV10-1
TGCGCCAGCAGTGAGTCGGGGACAGGGAACGAGCAGTACTTC
CASSESGTGNEQYF
>-|TRBJ1-1|-|16|TRBV23-1
TGCGCCAGCAGCCAATTTCCCCAGGGGATGAACACTGAAGCTTTCTTT
CASSQFPQGMNTEAFF
>-|TRBJ2-1|-|13|TRBV6-8
TGTGCCAGCAGGGCGAGCCTTATAAATGAGCAGTTCTTC
CASRASLINEQFF
>few|TRBJ1-1|-|15|TRBV11-3
TGTGCCAGCAGCATATCCGGGGCAAATACCGCTGAAGCTTTCTTT
CASSISGANTAEAFF
>-|TRBJ2-7|TRBD1|17|TRBV7-6
TGTGCCAGCAGCTTCCGAGGGGGCGATGGTATATTTTACGAGCAGTACTTC
CASSFRGGDGIFYEQYF
>-|TRBJ1-2|-|12|TRBV19
TGTGCCAGTAGTATAATTAGCGGCGGCTACACCTTC
CASSIISGGYTF